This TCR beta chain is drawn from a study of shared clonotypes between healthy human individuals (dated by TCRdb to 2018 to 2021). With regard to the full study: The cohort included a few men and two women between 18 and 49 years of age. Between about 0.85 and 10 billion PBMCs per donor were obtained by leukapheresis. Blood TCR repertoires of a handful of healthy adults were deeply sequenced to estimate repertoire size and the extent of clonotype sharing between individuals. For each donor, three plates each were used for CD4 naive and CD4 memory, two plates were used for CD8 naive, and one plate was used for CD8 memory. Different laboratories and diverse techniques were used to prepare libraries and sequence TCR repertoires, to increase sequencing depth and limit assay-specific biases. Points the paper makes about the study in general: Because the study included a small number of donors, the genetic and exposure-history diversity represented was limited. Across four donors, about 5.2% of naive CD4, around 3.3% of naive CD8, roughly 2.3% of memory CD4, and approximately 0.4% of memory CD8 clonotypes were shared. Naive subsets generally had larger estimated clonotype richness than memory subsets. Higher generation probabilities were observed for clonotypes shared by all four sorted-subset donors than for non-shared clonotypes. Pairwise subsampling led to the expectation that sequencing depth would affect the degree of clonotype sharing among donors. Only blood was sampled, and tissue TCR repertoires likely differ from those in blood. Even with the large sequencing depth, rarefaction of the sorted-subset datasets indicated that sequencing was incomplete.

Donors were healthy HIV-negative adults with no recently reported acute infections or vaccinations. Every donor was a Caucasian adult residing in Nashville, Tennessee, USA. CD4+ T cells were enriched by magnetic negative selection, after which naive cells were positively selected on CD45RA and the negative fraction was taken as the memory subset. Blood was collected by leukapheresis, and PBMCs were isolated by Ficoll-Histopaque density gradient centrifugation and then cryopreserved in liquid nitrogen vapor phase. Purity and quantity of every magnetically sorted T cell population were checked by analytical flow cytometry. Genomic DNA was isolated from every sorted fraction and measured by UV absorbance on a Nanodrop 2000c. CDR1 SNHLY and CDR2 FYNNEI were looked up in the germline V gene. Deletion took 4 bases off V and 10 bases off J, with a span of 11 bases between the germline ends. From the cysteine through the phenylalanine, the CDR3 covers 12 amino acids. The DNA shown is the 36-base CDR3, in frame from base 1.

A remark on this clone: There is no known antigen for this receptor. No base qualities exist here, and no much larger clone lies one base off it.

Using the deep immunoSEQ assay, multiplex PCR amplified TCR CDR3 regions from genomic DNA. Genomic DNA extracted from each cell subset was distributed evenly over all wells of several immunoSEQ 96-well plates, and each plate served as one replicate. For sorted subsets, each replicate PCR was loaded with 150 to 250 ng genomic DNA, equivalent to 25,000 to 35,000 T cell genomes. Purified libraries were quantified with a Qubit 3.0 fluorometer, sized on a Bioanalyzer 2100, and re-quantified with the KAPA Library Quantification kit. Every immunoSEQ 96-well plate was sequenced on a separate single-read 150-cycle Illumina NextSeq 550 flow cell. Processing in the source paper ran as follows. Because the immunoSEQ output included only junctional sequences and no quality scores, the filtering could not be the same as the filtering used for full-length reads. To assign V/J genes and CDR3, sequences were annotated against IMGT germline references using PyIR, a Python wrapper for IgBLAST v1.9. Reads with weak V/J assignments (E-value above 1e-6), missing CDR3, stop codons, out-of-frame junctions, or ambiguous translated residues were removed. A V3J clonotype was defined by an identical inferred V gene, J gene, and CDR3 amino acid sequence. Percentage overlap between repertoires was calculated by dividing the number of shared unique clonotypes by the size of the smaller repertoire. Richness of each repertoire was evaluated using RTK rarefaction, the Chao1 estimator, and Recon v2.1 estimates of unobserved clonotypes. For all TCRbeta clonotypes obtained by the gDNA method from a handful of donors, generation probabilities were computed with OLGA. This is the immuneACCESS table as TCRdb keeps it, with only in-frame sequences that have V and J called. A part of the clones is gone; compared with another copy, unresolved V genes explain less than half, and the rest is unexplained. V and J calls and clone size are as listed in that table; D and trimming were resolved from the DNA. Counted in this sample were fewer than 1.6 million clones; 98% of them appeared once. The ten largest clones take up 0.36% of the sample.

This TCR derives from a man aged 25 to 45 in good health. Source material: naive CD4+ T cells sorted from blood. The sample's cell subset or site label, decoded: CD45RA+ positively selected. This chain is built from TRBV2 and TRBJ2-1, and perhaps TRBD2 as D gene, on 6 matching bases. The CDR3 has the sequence CASSVGLAEQFF. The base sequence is TGTGCCAGCAGTGTGGGTCTAGCGGAGCAGTTCTTC. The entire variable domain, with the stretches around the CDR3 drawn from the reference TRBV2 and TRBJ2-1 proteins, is EPEVTQTPSHQVTQMGQEVILRCVPISNHLYFYWYRQILGQKVEFLVSFYNNEISEKSEIFDDQFSVERPDGSNFTLKIRSTKLEDSAMYFCASSVGLAEQFFGPGTRLTVL.